Following are 28 T cell receptor beta chains from one sample sequenced in a study of T cells after yellow fever vaccination. TCRdb independently ran MiXCR on the 5' RACE reads; one entry per CDR3 protein. The sample has around 250,000 distinct CDR3 sequences; 6.9% are singletons. The material sequenced was CD4+ T cells sorted from PBMCs, taken 15 days after the yellow fever booster vaccination. All receptors derive from a man aged 30 to 39 who received the YFV17D yellow fever vaccine.

The J gene is TRBJ2-1, the V gene TRBV10-1, with D perhaps matching TRBD1 or TRBD2 (7 bases each). This CDR3 has 19 amino acids. Germline lookup yields CDR1 WNHNN and CDR2 SYGVQD (reference sequence). V was clipped by 2 bases and J by 6 bases, with 26 bases between them. CDR3: CASSERGGRGREYCNEQFF. The CDR3 DNA follows: TGCGCCAGCAGTGAGAGAGGGGGGAGGGGGCGGGAGTACTGCAATGAGCAGTTCTTC.

This clonotype was counted only a few times. The chain employs TRBV24-1 and TRBJ1-5; 10 bases match TRBD1. Germline V lookup: CDR1 KGHDR, CDR2 SFDVKD. The CDR3 length is 18 residues. The V and J ends lost 9 bases and 0 bases, in that order; junction bases with no gene match: 13. CDR3 in amino acids: CATLATGTGDSSNQPQHF. CDR3 DNA: TGTGCCACCCTAGCTACCGGGACAGGGGACAGTAGCAATCAGCCCCAGCATTTT.

This rearrangement joins TRBV6-2 or TRBV6-3 to TRBJ2-1, with unresolved D. V was pared by 6 bases and J by 6 bases, with 12 bases between. Germline V gene data show CDR1 as MNHEY and CDR2 as SVGEGT. This CDR3 region has 13 residues. The CDR3 spells CASRVSESNEQFF. The CDR3 DNA follows: TGTGCCAGCAGAGTAAGCGAGTCCAATGAGCAGTTCTTC.

The chain employs TRBV6-2 or TRBV6-3 and TRBJ1-5; D possibly corresponds to TRBD1 (5 bases). The CDR3 consists of 17 residues. The ends were cut back, 2 bases at V and 4 bases at J, with 18 bases in the middle. Looked up from germline, CDR1 is MNHEY and CDR2 is SVGEGT. The CDR3 protein is CASSYTTGLTLNQPQHF. DNA for the CDR3: TGTGCCAGCAGTTACACAACGGGACTGACGTTAAATCAGCCCCAGCATTTT.

The chain joins TRBV4-3 to TRBJ2-2; TRBD2 matches at 9 bases. The V segment lost 2 bases and the J segment 4 bases; nucleotides outside the gene matches: 5. CDR1 LGHNA and CDR2 YSLEER come from the germline V gene. The CDR3 length is 16 residues. The CDR3 protein is CASSQLAGSVTGELFF. The CDR3 bases are TGCGCCAGCAGCCAACTAGCGGGAAGTGTCACCGGGGAGCTGTTTTTT.

At least ten counts were recorded for this clonotype. V is TRBV5-6 and J is TRBJ2-1; TRBD2 matches at 7 bases. Germline CDR1 is SGHDT and CDR2 is YYEEEE. The CDR3 has 17 residues. V lost 4 bases to trimming and J lost 7 bases; unmatched junction nucleotides: 17. CDR3 nucleotide sequence: TGTGCCAGCAGCCGATATCAGAGCGGGACCCCTGGAAATGAGCAGTTCTTC. Translating it yields CASSRYQSGTPGNEQFF.

Ten or more counts support this clonotype. J is TRBJ2-3 and V is TRBV7-3, with 10 bases matching TRBD2. Germline assignment: CDR1 SGHTA and CDR2 FQGTGA. The V segment lost 4 bases and the J segment 3 bases; nucleotides outside the gene matches: 1. CDR3 length: 14 amino acids. CDR3 bases: TGTGCCAGCAGCTCGGGACTAGCGACAGATACGCAGTATTTT. Translated: CASSSGLATDTQYF.

This clonotype occurred many times. The chain has TRBV20-1 and TRBJ2-1, with D possibly TRBD1 on 6 matching bases. Per germline, CDR1 DFQATT and CDR2 SNEGSKA (reference sequence). V was trimmed by 5 bases and J by 1 base, leaving 12 bases between them. The CDR3 is 14 amino acids. This chain's CDR3 is CSAEDRGSYNEQFF. In DNA form, the CDR3 reads TGCAGTGCTGAGGACAGAGGGTCCTACAATGAGCAGTTCTTC.

The J gene is TRBJ2-1, the V gene TRBV6-2 or TRBV6-3, with a tentative D call TRBD2 (5 bases). The CDR3 extends over 15 amino acids. Trimming pared 5 bases from V and 1 base from J, leaving 12 bases between. Germline CDR1 MNHEY, CDR2 SVGEGT. CDR3 residues: CASSLLRGSYNEQFF. The CDR3, as DNA: TGTGCCAGCAGTCTCCTCCGCGGGTCCTACAATGAGCAGTTCTTC.

This clonotype was counted only a few times. The chain has TRBV5-1 and TRBJ2-7; 8 nucleotides match TRBD2. CDR1 SGHRS and CDR2 YFSETQ come from the germline V gene. Losses at the gene ends were 4 bases for V and 2 bases for J; bases not matched to a gene: 8. The CDR3 extends over 15 amino acids. The CDR3 sequence is CASSPRSSGTYEQYF. CDR3 in DNA: TGCGCCAGCAGCCCAAGGAGTAGCGGGACCTACGAGCAGTACTTC.

This clonotype was seen many times. The gene calls are TRBV7-9 and TRBJ2-1; TRBD2 aligns across 13 bases. In germline, CDR1 is SEHNR, CDR2 FQNEAQ (reference sequence). With V trimmed by 5 bases and J by 7 bases, 8 bases remained unmatched. The length of the CDR3 is 16 residues. In DNA form, the CDR3 reads TGTGCCAGCAGCAACCCGGGACTAGCGGGGTATAATGAGCAGTTCTTC. This codes for CASSNPGLAGYNEQFF.

The chain links TRBV29-1 to TRBJ2-7; 9 bases align to TRBD1. This CDR3 is 12 amino acids long. Losses at the gene ends were 6 bases for V and 6 bases for J; bases not matched to a gene: 6. Germline V gives CDR1 SQVTM, CDR2 ANQGSEA. In DNA form, the CDR3 reads TGCAGCGTCGGGGGACAGGGAGCCGAGCAGTACTTC. Translated: CSVGGQGAEQYF.

CDR3 in DNA: TGTGCCAGCAGCTTCTCTTGGGACAGGGGACCAAATGGCTACACCTTC. It yields the protein CASSFSWDRGPNGYTF. This chain connects TRBV7-9 to TRBJ1-2; 10 bases are a match to TRBD1. The CDR3 totals 16 residues. The V segment lost 3 bases and the J segment 6 bases; nucleotides outside the gene matches: 10. Germline lookup yields CDR1 SEHNR and CDR2 FQNEAQ (reference sequence).

A few counts support this clonotype. The chain links TRBV18 to TRBJ1-4; D gene uncertain. Germline CDR1 is KGHSH and CDR2 is LQKENI. This CDR3 is built from 17 residues. Trimming stripped 2 bases from V and 0 bases from J, with 13 bases between. The CDR3 bases are TGTGCCAGCTCACCAAACACAGTCCCTGCAACTAATGAAAAACTGTTTTTT. Translation: CASSPNTVPATNEKLFF.

This clonotype has only a few counts. This CDR3 reads CASSREVGYGYTF. The CDR3 DNA reads TGTGCCAGCAGCAGAGAGGTGGGGTATGGCTACACCTTC. The chain combines TRBV7-8 with TRBJ1-2; D unresolved. There are 13 residues in the CDR3. The germline V gene encodes CDR1 SGHVS and CDR2 FQNEAQ. V lost 5 bases and J lost 5, with 12 bases in between.

This clonotype was counted at least ten times. V is TRBV7-2 and J is TRBJ1-6; D is undetermined. Germline V gives CDR1 SGHTA, CDR2 FQGNSA. The CDR3 is 14 residues long. Between the trimmed V and J ends, which lost 3 bases and 7 bases, there was a span of 10 bases. CDR3 DNA sequence: TGTGCCAGCAGCTTTGACGGCAGGAATTCACCCCTCCACTTT. This gives the protein CASSFDGRNSPLHF.

This clonotype has just a few counts. The V call is TRBV20-1, the J call TRBJ2-5, with 10 bases matching TRBD2. CDR1 DFQATT and CDR2 SNEGSKA come from the germline V gene (reference sequence). Germline trimming cut 2 bases from V and 2 bases from J; bases unmatched to any gene: 11. The CDR3 runs to 17 residues. This CDR3 is CSARLAGARGGQETQYF. The CDR3 DNA is TGCAGTGCTAGACTAGCGGGAGCACGGGGGGGGCAAGAGACCCAGTACTTC.

This clonotype was found many times. This chain connects TRBV4-1 to TRBJ1-6, with 7 bases that match TRBD1. Germline CDR1 MGHRA, CDR2 YSYEKL. The CDR3 spans 16 residues. V shed 2 bases, J shed 7 bases, and the junction held 8 bases outside the gene matches. The CDR3 here is CASSQSPGQRNSPLHF. CDR3 coding DNA: TGCGCCAGCAGCCAAAGCCCGGGACAGAGGAATTCACCCCTCCACTTT.

This clonotype has at least ten counts. The chain links TRBV20-1 to TRBJ2-3; TRBD2 might be the D (5 bases). Trimming took off 7 bases at V and 0 bases at J, with 14 bases between the two ends. The CDR3 extends over 14 amino acids. CDR1 and CDR2 (germline): DFQATT, SNEGSKA (reference sequence). CDR3 residues: CSVRGQFSTDTQYF. The CDR3 region has the DNA TGCAGTGTCAGAGGGCAGTTTAGCACAGATACGCAGTATTTT.

In this sample, this clonotype turned up a few times. The chain is built from TRBV20-1 and TRBJ2-7; 10 nucleotides align to TRBD2. Trimming cost V 5 bases and J 3 bases; bases outside gene matches: 10. CDR1 and CDR2 (germline): DFQATT, SNEGSKA (reference sequence). The CDR3 length is 15 residues. As DNA, the CDR3 is TGCAGTGCTGGCCGAGGGGCTAGCGGGAGCTACGAGCAGTACTTC. It specifies CSAGRGASGSYEQYF.

This clonotype was counted only a few times. The V and J genes are TRBV7-2 and TRBJ2-7, with D uncertain. CDR1 is SGHTA and CDR2 is FQGNSA in the germline V gene. CDR3 size: 15 residues. V gave up 1 base and J gave up 2 bases, with 12 bases separating them. CDR3 loop: CASSLGFGQTYEQYF. In DNA, the CDR3 is TGTGCCAGCAGCTTAGGATTCGGCCAAACCTACGAGCAGTACTTC.

The chain is built from TRBV5-1 and TRBJ2-3; 8 bases match TRBD1. The ends lost 4 bases at V and 5 bases at J; junction bases unmatched: 6. This CDR3 is 14 amino acids long. CDR1 and CDR2 from the germline V gene are SGHRS and YFSETQ. CDR3 bases: TGCGCCAGCAGCCCAGGACAGGGCCAAGATACGCAGTATTTT. Its protein is CASSPGQGQDTQYF.

This clonotype was detected many times. The chain joins TRBV20-1 to TRBJ2-1; 9 bases agree with TRBD2. The V gene end was trimmed by 3 bases and the J gene end by 4 bases; junction bases not matched to a gene: 10. The CDR3 is 16 residues long. CDR1 DFQATT and CDR2 SNEGSKA come from the germline V gene (reference sequence). The CDR3 coding sequence is TGCAGTGCTAGTCTTTGGGGTAGCGGGGGATACAATGAGCAGTTCTTC. It codes for CSASLWGSGGYNEQFF.

This clonotype appeared a few times. The gene calls are TRBV5-1 and TRBJ2-5; no firm D call. Per germline, CDR1 SGHRS and CDR2 YFSETQ. CDR3 length: 14 amino acids. The germline V and J ends were trimmed by 5 bases and 0 bases, with 11 bases remaining between them. CDR3 nucleotide sequence: TGCGCCAGCAGAGCCCGGGCCTACCAAGAGACCCAGTACTTC. The encoded protein is CASRARAYQETQYF.

The rearrangement uses TRBV7-2 and TRBJ2-2; D gene uncertain. From germline, CDR1 is SGHTA and CDR2 FQGNSA. The CDR3 has 13 residues. V was clipped by 5 bases and J by 8 bases, with 12 bases between them. The CDR3 loop is CASSLNGFGELFF. CDR3 bases: TGTGCCAGCAGCCTGAATGGGTTTGGGGAGCTGTTTTTT. Complete variable domain (other parts from reference TRBV7-2 and TRBJ2-2): GAGVSQSPSNKVTEKGKDVELRCDPISGHTALYWYRQSLGQGLEFLIYFQGNSAPDKSGLPSDRFSAERTGGSVSTLTIQRTQQEDSAVYLCASSLNGFGELFFGEGSRLTVL.

At least ten counts were recorded for this clonotype. The chain is built from TRBV20-1 and TRBJ2-7, with a possible D match to TRBD2 (6 bases). The CDR3 spans 14 residues. CDR1 is DFQATT, CDR2 SNEGSKA, per germline (reference sequence). V dropped 4 bases and J dropped 1 base, with 14 bases sitting between them. The CDR3 spells CSANGDSPSYEQYF. The CDR3 nucleotides read TGCAGTGCTAACGGGGACTCCCCTTCCTACGAGCAGTACTTC.

This clonotype showed up many times. The chain joins TRBV15 to TRBJ2-3, with D unclear. The CDR3 covers 12 residues. Germline V lookup: CDR1 LNHNV, CDR2 YYDKDF (reference sequence). Trimming removed 6 bases at V and 4 bases at J, with 8 bases between. CDR3 protein: CATSLHADTQYF. CDR3 bases: TGTGCCACCAGTCTGCACGCAGATACGCAGTATTTT. Supplemented by reference TRBV15 and TRBJ2-3, the full variable domain reads DAMVIQNPRYQVTQFGKPVTLSCSQTLNHNVMYWYQQKSSQAPKLLFHYYDKDFNNEADTPDNFQSRRPNTSFCFLDIRSPGLGDTAMYLCATSLHADTQYFGPGTRLTVL.

The chain uses TRBV4-3 and TRBJ2-3; TRBD2 matches at 9 bases. Germline CDR1 and CDR2: LGHNA and YSLEER. Trimming cost V 1 base and J 3 bases; bases outside gene matches: 8. The CDR3 is 17 amino acids. CDR3 nucleotides: TGCGCCAGCAGCCAAGGGGGCGGGAGGGCCTGGACAGATACGCAGTATTTT. Translated, it gives CASSQGGGRAWTDTQYF.